Sequencing of this T cell receptor (beta chain) was carried out in a study of blood T cell repertoires in COVID-19. Study details: T cells, B-cell-depleted T cells, or PBMCs supplied cDNA or gDNA.

As originally analysed: Reference gene primer amplification in the assay estimated nucleated cell counts. TCRdb keeps only in-frame clones here, not all; method: immunoSEQ multiplex PCR. That table is the source of V, J and clone size, and D and trimming were worked out from the DNA. The table records tens of thousands of clones, roughly three quarters of them present only once. CDR3 length: 15 amino acids. Germline V gene lookup returns CDR1 SGHKS and CDR2 YYEKEE (reference sequence). V shed 0 bases and J shed 8 bases, with 17 bases lying between them. This receptor was obtained from a man between 65 and 85 years old with acute or convalescent COVID-19. Sequencing input: peripheral blood. V gene TRBV5-5 combines with J gene TRBJ1-2; D gene ambiguous. The DNA of the CDR3 is TGTGCCAGCAGCTTGGTTCAGGAAAGCGGACTAGGCTACACCTTC. This gives the protein CASSLVQESGLGYTF.